This T cell receptor beta chain was retrieved from a study of cytomegalovirus exposure and HLA in healthy donors. Study information: The roughly 120 validation repertoires were reported in a later analysis to have been generated on the same platform as the approximately 700 first-cohort repertoires.

Whole-study results and caveats: Associated with cytomegalovirus, according to the listing, were 170 or so TCR beta chains. Specificity for CMV antigens was confirmed in vitro for a few of the CMV-associated chains. Most observed TCR sequences were rare, whereas some public TCRs were detected in many donors.

Data came from immunoSEQ multiplex PCR; TCRdb stores just in-frame clones and leaves some out. This sample carries 350,000 or so clones, 86% of them seen once, and the ten largest clones take around 0.8%. This CDR3 has 16 amino acids. Per the germline V gene, CDR1 is SGDLS and CDR2 is YYNGEE. The ends lost 5 bases at V and 2 bases at J; junction bases unmatched: 7. Of note for this clone: Its antigen is undetermined.

The specimen sequenced was PBMCs. The TCR originated in a woman aged 18-29 years in good health and CMV-seronegative. The chain combines TRBV9 with TRBJ2-3, with 11 bases lining up with TRBD2. This chain's CDR3 is CASSGLAGGTTDTQYF. The CDR3 nucleotides read TGTGCCAGCAGTGGACTAGCGGGTGGGACCACAGATACGCAGTATTTT.